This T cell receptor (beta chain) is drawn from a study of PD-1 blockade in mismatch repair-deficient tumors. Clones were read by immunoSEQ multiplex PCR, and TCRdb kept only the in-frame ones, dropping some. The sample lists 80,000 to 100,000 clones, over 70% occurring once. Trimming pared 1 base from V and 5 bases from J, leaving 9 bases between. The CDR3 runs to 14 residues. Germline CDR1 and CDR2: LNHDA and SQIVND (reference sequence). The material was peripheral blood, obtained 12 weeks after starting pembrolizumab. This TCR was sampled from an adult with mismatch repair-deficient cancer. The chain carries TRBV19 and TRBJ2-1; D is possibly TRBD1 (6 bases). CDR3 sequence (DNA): TGTGCCAGTAGTATAGGAGCAGGGGACAATGAGCAGTTCTTC. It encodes CASSIGAGDNEQFF.